The entry below gives a single TCR beta chain sequence along with its context. What it binds is not known. Unique molecular identifiers were built into the TCR beta cDNA libraries. TCRdb ran MiXCR on the PCR reads and lists one entry per CDR3 protein. The profile shows a few hundred thousand distinct CDR3 sequences, roughly 34% of them singletons. The sample originates from a study of post-analysis software for immune sequencing data. Study-wide results and caveats: Among roughly 5 TRBV segments more frequent in patients than controls were TRBV5-6, TRBV5-1 and TRBV20-1.

Per germline, CDR1 MNHEY and CDR2 SMNVEV (reference sequence). The CDR3 consists of 15 residues. Losses at the gene ends were 6 bases for V and 6 bases for J; bases not matched to a gene: 14. The chain couples TRBV27 to TRBJ2-7; 7 bases map to TRBD1. This TCR was sampled from a girl aged 2-17 years with multiple sclerosis. Sequencing was performed on blood. The CDR3 coding sequence is TGTGCCAGCAGCTCTACAGGGGCCCTTTACTCCGAGCAGTACTTC. This translates into CASSSTGALYSEQYF.